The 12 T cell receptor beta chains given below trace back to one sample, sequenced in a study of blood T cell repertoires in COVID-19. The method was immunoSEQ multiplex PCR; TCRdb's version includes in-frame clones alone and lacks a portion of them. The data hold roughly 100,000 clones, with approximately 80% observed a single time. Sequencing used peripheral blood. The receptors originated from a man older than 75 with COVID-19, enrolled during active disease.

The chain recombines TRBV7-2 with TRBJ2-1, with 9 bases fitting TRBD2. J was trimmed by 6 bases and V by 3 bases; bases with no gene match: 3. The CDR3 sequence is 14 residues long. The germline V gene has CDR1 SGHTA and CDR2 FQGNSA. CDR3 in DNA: TGTGCCAGCAGCTTCGGCGGGGGGGTCAATGAGCAGTTCTTC. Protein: CASSFGGGVNEQFF.

The CDR3 DNA reads as TGCGCCAGCAGCCGACCCGAAACAGGGGGGTCTATCGGCACTGAAGCTTTCTTT. As protein: CASSRPETGGSIGTEAFF. V gene TRBV5-1 combines with J gene TRBJ1-1; 8 bases align to TRBD1. The CDR3 totals 18 residues. V was pared by 4 bases and J by 4 bases, with 18 bases of the junction left unmatched. Germline CDR1 and CDR2: SGHRS and YFSETQ.

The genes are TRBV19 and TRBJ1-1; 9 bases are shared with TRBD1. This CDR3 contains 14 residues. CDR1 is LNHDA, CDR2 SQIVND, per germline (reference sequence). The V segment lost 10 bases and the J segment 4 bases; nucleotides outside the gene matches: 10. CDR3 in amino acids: CATLGVQGATEAFF. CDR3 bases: TGTGCCACTTTGGGGGTACAGGGGGCCACTGAAGCTTTCTTT.

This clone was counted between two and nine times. CDR3: CATAGQENSPLHF. CDR3 sequence (DNA): TGCGCCACCGCGGGACAGGAGAATTCACCCCTCCACTTT. The genes are TRBV10-2 and TRBJ1-6; 8 bases fit TRBD1. The CDR3 sequence is 13 residues long. The V and J ends lost 10 bases and 7 bases, in that order; junction bases with no gene match: 6. Germline loops: CDR1 WSHSY, CDR2 SAAADI.

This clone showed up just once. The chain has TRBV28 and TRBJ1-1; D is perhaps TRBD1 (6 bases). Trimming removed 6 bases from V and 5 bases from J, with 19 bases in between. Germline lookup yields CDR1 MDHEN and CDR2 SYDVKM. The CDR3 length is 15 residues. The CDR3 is CASSPPVGGDTEAFF. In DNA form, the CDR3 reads TGTGCCAGCAGCCCCCCCGTAGGGGGAGATACTGAAGCTTTCTTT.

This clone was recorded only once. Here the CDR3 reads CASSYLGQFNEQFF. The CDR3 DNA reads as TGTGCCAGCAGTTACTTAGGACAGTTCAATGAGCAGTTCTTC. The rearrangement uses TRBV6-2 or TRBV6-3 and TRBJ2-1, with D maybe TRBD1 (6 bases). V dropped 1 base and J dropped 6 bases, with 10 bases sitting between them. Germline V gene data show CDR1 as MNHEY and CDR2 as SVGEGT. The CDR3 covers 14 residues.

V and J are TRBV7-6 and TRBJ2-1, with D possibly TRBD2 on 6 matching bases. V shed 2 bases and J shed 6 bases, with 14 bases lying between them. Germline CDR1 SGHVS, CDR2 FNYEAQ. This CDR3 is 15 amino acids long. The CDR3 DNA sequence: TGTGCCAGCAGCTTAAGCGTCCGGGACTTCAATGAGCAGTTCTTC. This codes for CASSLSVRDFNEQFF.

This CDR3 is CASRAYSGANVLTF. The CDR3 coding sequence is TGTGCCAGCAGGGCTTACTCTGGGGCCAACGTCCTGACTTTC. The rearrangement joins TRBV28 to TRBJ2-6; no clear D. The CDR3 loop spans 14 amino acids. The V end was cut by 6 bases, the J end by 0 bases, with 6 bases between. Germline V CDR1 and CDR2: MDHEN, SYDVKM.

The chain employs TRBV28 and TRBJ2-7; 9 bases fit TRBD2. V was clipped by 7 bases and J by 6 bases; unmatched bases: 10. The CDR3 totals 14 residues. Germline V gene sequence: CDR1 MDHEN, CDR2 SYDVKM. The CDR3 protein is CASIPGTSKGEQYF. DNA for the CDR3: TGTGCCAGCATCCCCGGGACTAGCAAGGGCGAGCAGTACTTC.

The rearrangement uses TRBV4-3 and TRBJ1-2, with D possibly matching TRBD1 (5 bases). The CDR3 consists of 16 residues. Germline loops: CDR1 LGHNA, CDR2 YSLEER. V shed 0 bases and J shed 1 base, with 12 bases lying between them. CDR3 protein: CASSQDVQDDNYGYTF. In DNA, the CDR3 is TGCGCCAGCAGCCAAGATGTACAGGACGATAACTATGGCTACACCTTC.

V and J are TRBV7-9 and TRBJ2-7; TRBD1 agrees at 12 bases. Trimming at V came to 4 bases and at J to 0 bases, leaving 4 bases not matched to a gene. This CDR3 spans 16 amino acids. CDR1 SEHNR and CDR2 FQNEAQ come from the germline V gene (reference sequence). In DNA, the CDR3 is TGTGCCAGCAGCTCCCCGGGACAGGGGGCCTCCTACGAGCAGTACTTC. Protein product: CASSSPGQGASYEQYF. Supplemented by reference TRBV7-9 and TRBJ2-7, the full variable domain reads DTGVSQNPRHKITKRGQNVTFRCDPISEHNRLYWYRQTLGQGPEFLTYFQNEAQLEKSRLLSDRFSAERPKGSFSTLEIQRTEQGDSAMYLCASSSPGQGASYEQYFGPGTRLTVT.

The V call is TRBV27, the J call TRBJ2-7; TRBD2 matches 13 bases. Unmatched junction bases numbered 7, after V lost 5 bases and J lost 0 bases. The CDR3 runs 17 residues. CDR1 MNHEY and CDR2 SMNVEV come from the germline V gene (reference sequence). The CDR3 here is CASSRLGTSGTSYEQYF. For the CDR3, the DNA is TGTGCCAGCAGTCGACTAGGGACTAGCGGGACCTCCTACGAGCAGTACTTC.